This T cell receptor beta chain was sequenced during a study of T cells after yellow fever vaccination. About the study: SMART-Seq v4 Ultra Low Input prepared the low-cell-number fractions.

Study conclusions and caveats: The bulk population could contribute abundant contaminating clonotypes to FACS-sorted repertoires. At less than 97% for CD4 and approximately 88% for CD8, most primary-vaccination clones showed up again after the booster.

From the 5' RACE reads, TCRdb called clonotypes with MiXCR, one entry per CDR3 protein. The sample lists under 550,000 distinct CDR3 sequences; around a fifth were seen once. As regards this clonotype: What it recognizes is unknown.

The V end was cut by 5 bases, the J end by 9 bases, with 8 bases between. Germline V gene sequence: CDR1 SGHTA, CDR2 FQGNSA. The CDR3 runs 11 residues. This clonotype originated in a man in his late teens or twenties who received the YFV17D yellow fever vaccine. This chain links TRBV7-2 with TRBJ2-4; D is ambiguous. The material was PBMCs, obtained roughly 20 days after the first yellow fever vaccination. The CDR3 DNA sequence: TGTGCCAGCAGCCGCTTGGGCATTCAGTACTTC. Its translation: CASSRLGIQYF.